This TCR beta chain derives from a study of blood T cell repertoires in COVID-19 (dated by TCRdb to about 2020). Context from the whole study: Samples from collaborators originated in the United States, Italy and Spain and spanned both the acute and convalescent phases of COVID-19. The prospective study material was composed of cDNA or gDNA derived from T cells, B-cell-depleted T cells, or PBMCs. Subjects who had been exposed to COVID-19, were actively infected with it, or had recovered from it provided the deeply sampled blood TCRbeta repertoires that made up the dataset. The repertoires were released in a freely available public database meant as a resource for research on the immune response to SARS-CoV-2. The samples were drawn from two sources: the first 160 participants of the ongoing ImmuneRACE study, and 1,000 to 1,500 subjects contributed by 6 global collaborators. Sample metadata almost always included a de-identified subject ID, COVID-19 status, age in years and sex. HLA class I and class II types, where available, came from metadata supplied by the sample provider rather than from assay-based typing.

Collaborating institutions collected whole blood in K2EDTA tubes following their own protocols. Collaborator samples were shipped for TCRbeta analysis as frozen whole blood, isolated PBMCs, or DNA extracted from either sample type. From V the trimming removes 0 bases and from J it removes 3 bases, while the gene matches leave 7 bases of the junction unaccounted for. Its CDR3 holds 17 amino acids, cysteine through phenylalanine. CDR3 DNA is the only sequence kept; it has 51 bases, read in frame from the first base. CDR1 and CDR2, looked up from the germline V gene, are MNHNS and SASEGT. Comment on this clone: The antigen it binds to is not known. Base qualities are not recorded, but no much larger clone differs from it by a single base.

TCRbeta CDR3 regions were amplified from genomic DNA using the immunoSEQ Assay, a bias-controlled multiplex PCR. The study's own analysis went as follows. The number of nucleated cells in each sample was estimated by amplification of reference gene primers within the assay. To quantify the absolute abundance of each unique TCRbeta CDR3 rearrangement, sequence reads were collapsed and filtered. Productive Simpson clonality was computed per sample as the square root of Simpson's diversity index over productive rearrangements. This is the immuneACCESS table as TCRdb keeps it, with only in-frame sequences that have V and J called. A part of the clones is gone; compared with another copy, unresolved V genes explain less than half, and the rest is unexplained. For V, J and clone size, that table is used; D and trimming come from the DNA. The sample includes 130,000 to 150,000 clones, with approximately 89% observed a single time. The top ten constitute around 1.5% of the sample.

What the research found in general, with its limitations: The quantity of clinical and demographic metadata differed by source and by participant and was supplied without curation.

The rearrangement joined TRBV6-1 to TRBJ2-1; 8 central nucleotides agree with TRBD2. Sequencing was done on a sample of peripheral blood. This clonotype originated in a human donor in a cohort sampled during active COVID-19. The DNA sequence is as follows: TGTGCCAGCAGTGAAGCGCCTGGAGCGGGGGACTACAATGAGCAGTTCTTC. This yields the protein CASSEAPGAGDYNEQFF.